This entry concerns a single T cell receptor (beta chain). This sample is part of a study of blood T cell repertoires in COVID-19. Germline CDR1 reads KGHSH; CDR2 reads LQKENI. V was cut by 3 bases and J by 4 bases, with 16 bases left in between. This CDR3 is built from 15 residues. Generated by immunoSEQ multiplex PCR, the TCRdb table keeps only in-frame clones and is missing some. The sample has 250,000 to 350,000 clones; 88% are singletons. This rearrangement joins TRBV18 to TRBJ2-7; TRBD2 might be the D (6 bases). Sequenced sample: PBMCs or T cells enriched from blood (not recorded which). This sequence originates from a woman in her twenties or thirties who had recovered from COVID-19. CDR3 DNA: TGTGCCAGCTCACCTGGGCAGGCCGCGGGGTACGAGCAGTACTTC. Translated, it gives CASSPGQAAGYEQYF.